The 10 T cell receptor beta chains listed next were all sequenced from one sample in a study of identical twins. TCRdb used MiXCR to reprocess the 5' RACE reads, holding one entry per CDR3 protein. The data show 400,000 to 650,000 distinct CDR3 sequences, with about 20% seen just once and about 0.99% held by the top ten. This same sample was also part of a study on T cells expressing NK-cell markers.

Source material: CD4+ T cells sorted from blood. The receptors were gathered from a young woman in good health.

This clonotype was counted only a few times. This chain joins TRBV20-1 and TRBJ2-5; no clear D gene. The length of the CDR3 is 13 residues. CDR1 and CDR2 from the germline V gene are DFQATT and SNEGSKA (reference sequence). Trimming stripped 4 bases from V and 1 base from J, with 10 bases between. The DNA for the CDR3 is TGCAGTGCTACGGTTCGGCTCCAAGAGACCCAGTACTTC. The encoded protein is CSATVRLQETQYF.

This chain links TRBV6-6 with TRBJ1-4; tentative D call: TRBD1 (6 bases). The CDR3 has 13 amino acids. V dropped 7 bases and J dropped 12 bases, with 18 bases sitting between them. Germline V lookup: CDR1 MNHNY, CDR2 SVGAGI (reference sequence). The CDR3 DNA reads TGTGCCAGCACCGCCCTAGGGGGGCTGGAACTGTTTTTT. It is translated as CASTALGGLELFF.

V gene TRBV20-1 combines with J gene TRBJ2-1, with D perhaps given as TRBD1 or TRBD2 (5 bases each). Germline V lookup: CDR1 DFQATT, CDR2 SNEGSKA (reference sequence). The ends were cut back, 4 bases at V and 9 bases at J, with 13 bases in the middle. This CDR3 has 12 residues. The CDR3: CSANVGTGEQFF. CDR3 DNA sequence: TGCAGTGCTAACGTTGGGACGGGTGAGCAGTTCTTC.

Concerning this clonotype itself: One end of the junction fails to match germline, which may point to a read error. The V and J genes are TRBV7-2 and TRBJ2-7; 15 bases match TRBD2. Germline V lookup: CDR1 SGHTA, CDR2 FQGNSA. The CDR3 loop spans 16 amino acids. The CDR3 coding sequence is TGTGGCAGCAGCCCCCGGACTAGCGGGAGGGCTGGCGAGCAGTACTTC. Translating it yields CGSSPRTSGRAGEQYF.

The V gene is TRBV19, the J gene TRBJ2-3, with 8 bases matching TRBD1. Trimming cost V 6 bases and J 3 bases; bases outside gene matches: 2. The CDR3 sequence is 13 residues long. Germline V gene data show CDR1 as LNHDA and CDR2 as SQIVND (reference sequence). CDR3 sequence reads: CASSNRGTDTQYF. DNA for the CDR3: TGTGCCAGTAGCAACAGGGGGACAGATACGCAGTATTTT.

This sequence joins TRBV6-5 and TRBJ2-7; D is possibly TRBD1 or TRBD2 (5 bases each). This CDR3 has 12 amino acids. The V end was cut by 8 bases, the J end by 2 bases, with 10 bases between. The germline gives CDR1 MNHEY, CDR2 SVGAGI. CDR3 nucleotides: TGTGCCAGCGCCGGGGCGCCCTACGAGCAGTACTTC. It yields the protein CASAGAPYEQYF.

For the CDR3, the DNA is TGTGCCAGCAGCTTAGCGGTACTGTATGAACACAATGAGCAGTTCTTC. Its translation: CASSLAVLYEHNEQFF. The chain couples TRBV7-2 to TRBJ2-1; no definite D call. The CDR3 length is 16 residues. CDR1 is SGHTA, CDR2 FQGNSA, per germline. The V end was cut by 0 bases, the J end by 5 bases, with 14 bases between.

This clonotype was seen a handful of times. The chain has TRBV3-1 and TRBJ2-4; D uncertain. Germline lookup yields CDR1 LGHDT and CDR2 YNNKEL (reference sequence). CDR3 length: 13 amino acids. Trimming took off 0 bases at V and 6 bases at J, with 6 bases between the two ends. This CDR3 is CASSQDLGNIQYF. The CDR3 DNA sequence: TGTGCCAGCAGCCAAGATTTAGGAAACATTCAGTACTTC.

The chain recombines TRBV6-5 with TRBJ2-5, with D possibly TRBD2 on 5 matching bases. The germline V gene has CDR1 MNHEY and CDR2 SVGAGI. The CDR3 contains 14 residues. The germline V and J ends were trimmed by 4 bases and 3 bases, with 12 bases remaining between them. For the CDR3, the DNA is TGTGCCAGCAGTTTACGTATGGGAGAAGAGACCCAGTACTTC. It translates to CASSLRMGEETQYF.

This clonotype was seen more than once but under ten times. This chain's CDR3 is CASSFGLFVNEQFF. The CDR3, as DNA: TGTGCCAGCAGCTTCGGACTGTTCGTCAATGAGCAGTTCTTC. The chain uses TRBV9 and TRBJ2-1; D possibly corresponds to TRBD2 (5 bases). Between the trimmed V and J ends, which lost 4 bases and 6 bases, there was a span of 14 bases. Germline-derived CDR1 and CDR2 are SGDLS and YYNGEE. The CDR3 runs 14 residues.